The T cell receptor beta chain described here comes from a study of T cell repertoires in cytomegalovirus infection. Turning to the study itself: CMV epitopes used comprised recently identified HLA-C-restricted ones and well-studied HLA-B-restricted ones.

Via MiXCR, TCRdb re-called the reads, giving one row per CDR3 protein. Among approximately 990,000 distinct CDR3 sequences listed, around 32% were seen once. Germline V CDR1 and CDR2: MNHEY, SMNVEV (reference sequence). This CDR3 region has 14 residues. Trimming removed 0 bases from V and 6 bases from J, with 11 bases in between. Whole-study results and caveats: Ex vivo responses were dominated by HLA-C-restricted CMV-specific TCR beta clonotypes.

This clonotype was detected only once. Its matching antigen is unknown. This sample comprised cultured CD8+ T cells from PBMCs, obtained from culture after CMV antigen stimulation. The V call is TRBV27, the J call TRBJ1-2; no reliable D call. The source of this sequence is a human donor in good health (CMV status not recorded). Some clones in this sample may be carry-over from other donors' samples. The CDR3, as DNA: TGTGCCAGCAGTTTATCTGAGGGATATCATGGCTACACCTTC. It specifies CASSLSEGYHGYTF.